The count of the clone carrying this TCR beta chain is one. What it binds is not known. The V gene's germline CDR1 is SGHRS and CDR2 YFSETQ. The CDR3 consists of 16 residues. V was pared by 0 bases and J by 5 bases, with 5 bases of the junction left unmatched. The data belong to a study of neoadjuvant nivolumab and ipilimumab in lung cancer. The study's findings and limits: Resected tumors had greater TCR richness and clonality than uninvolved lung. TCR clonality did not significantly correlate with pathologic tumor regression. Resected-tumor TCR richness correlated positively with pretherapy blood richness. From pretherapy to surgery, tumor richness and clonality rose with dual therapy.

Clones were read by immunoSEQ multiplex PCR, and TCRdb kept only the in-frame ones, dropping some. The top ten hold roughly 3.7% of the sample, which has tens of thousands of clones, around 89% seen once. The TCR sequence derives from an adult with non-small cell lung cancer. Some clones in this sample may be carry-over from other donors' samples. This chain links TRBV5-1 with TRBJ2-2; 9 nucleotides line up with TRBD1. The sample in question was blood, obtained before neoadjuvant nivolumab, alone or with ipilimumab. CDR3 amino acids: CASSLGQGVYTGELFF. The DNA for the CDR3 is TGCGCCAGCAGCTTGGGACAGGGGGTATATACCGGGGAGCTGTTTTTT.